The source of this TCR beta chain is a study of blood T cells in healthy people across ages. This clonotype was detected only a few times. This CDR3 has 14 residues. Looked up from germline, CDR1 is SGHTA and CDR2 is FQGNSA. Trimming removed 4 bases at V and 4 bases at J, with 13 bases between. The use of a sample-barcoded 5' primer and a J-beta primer mix characterized a second PCR of roughly 6 to 11 cycles. TCRdb ran MiXCR on the 5' RACE reads and lists one entry per CDR3 protein. The sample lists roughly 500,000 distinct CDR3 sequences, roughly 29% occurring once. J is TRBJ1-1 and V is TRBV7-2; no clear D. What was sequenced was blood. The TCR comes from a woman aged 70-85 years in good health. The CDR3 loop reads CASSSSASTTEAFF. The CDR3 coding sequence is TGTGCCAGCAGCTCCTCGGCGAGTACCACTGAAGCTTTCTTT.